The source of this T cell receptor (beta chain) is a study of blood T cell repertoires in COVID-19. Study in general: Samples taken during acute and convalescent COVID-19 were collected in the United States, Italy and Spain.

Sequenced by immunoSEQ multiplex PCR; TCRdb stores in-frame clones only, minus some. This sample yields 190,000 or so clones, of which about 85% are seen a single time; roughly 20% belongs to the top ten. Participant-reported clinical history was the basis for cohort assignment. The CDR3 has 13 residues. Germline V gives CDR1 KGHSH, CDR2 LQKENI. Trimming took 5 bases from V and 1 from J, leaving 8 bases between them. The sequenced sample was PBMCs or T cells enriched from blood (not recorded which). The TCR sequence derives from a man in his forties or fifties who had recovered from COVID-19. This chain joins TRBV18 and TRBJ1-1; D is unresolved. Written as DNA, the CDR3 is TGTGCCAGCTCAGCGGATGCGAACACTGAAGCTTTCTTT. The encoded protein is CASSADANTEAFF.